Shown below are 19 T cell receptor beta chains from a single sample sequenced in a study of shared clonotypes between healthy human individuals. Here immunoSEQ multiplex PCR was the method, and the copy in TCRdb shows in-frame clones only, minus some. The profile shows some 500,000 clones, 90% to 97% of them singletons. The sequencing sample was made of naive CD4+ T cells sorted from blood. Subset denoted: CD45RA+ positively selected. The receptor set was obtained from a woman aged 30 to 39 in good health.

V and J are TRBV6-4 and TRBJ2-2, with 12 bases identical to TRBD2. The CDR3 is 16 amino acids. The junction had 3 bases not matched to a gene; V was cut back by 5 bases and J by 2 bases. Germline-derived CDR1 and CDR2 are MRHNA and SNTAGT. The CDR3 reads CASSWTSGTNTGELFF. Written as DNA, the CDR3 is TGTGCCAGCAGTTGGACTAGCGGGACCAACACCGGGGAGCTGTTTTTT.

The chain carries TRBV30 and TRBJ2-5, with 8 nucleotides matching TRBD1. The J call may be in error: the DNA end matches TRBJ2-7 better. The CDR3 runs 14 residues. Germline V gene sequence: CDR1 GTSNPN, CDR2 SVGIG (reference sequence). The CDR3 DNA follows: TGTGCCTGGAGTCGGACAGGGAGTATTTACGAGCAGTACTTC. Amino acids: CAWSRTGSIYEQYF.

The gene calls are TRBV10-3 and TRBJ2-5; TRBD1 aligns across 10 bases. J was trimmed by 3 bases and V by 6 bases; bases with no gene match: 4. Germline V gene sequence: CDR1 ENHRY, CDR2 SYGVKD. The CDR3 runs 14 residues. The chain's CDR3 is CAIRQGQGEETQYF. As DNA, the CDR3 is TGTGCCATCAGACAAGGACAGGGGGAAGAGACCCAGTACTTC.

The gene calls are TRBV28 and TRBJ1-1; 8 bases align to TRBD1. Germline CDR1 is MDHEN and CDR2 is SYDVKM. This CDR3 region has 16 residues. V was pared by 5 bases and J by 1 base, with 9 bases of the junction left unmatched. For the CDR3, the DNA is TGTGCCAGCAGTCTAATGGGGACAGGAAAGAACACTGAAGCTTTCTTT. It codes for CASSLMGTGKNTEAFF. Together with reference TRBV28 and TRBJ1-1, the CDR3 gives the full variable domain: DVKVTQSSRYLVKRTGEKVFLECVQDMDHENMFWYRQDPGLGLRLIYFSYDVKMKEKGDIPEGYSVSREKKERFSLILESASTNQTSMYLCASSLMGTGKNTEAFFGQGTRLTVV.

The rearrangement links TRBV10-3 to TRBJ2-7; 12 nucleotides agree with TRBD2. Per germline, CDR1 ENHRY and CDR2 SYGVKD. This CDR3 is 18 amino acids long. After removal of 0 bases from V and 7 bases from J, the junction contained 13 bases not matched to a gene. The CDR3 sequence: CAISESRLAGANGEEQYF. For the CDR3, the DNA is TGTGCCATCAGTGAGTCTCGACTAGCGGGAGCCAATGGGGAGGAGCAGTACTTC.

The rearrangement joins TRBV10-3 to TRBJ1-5; TRBD1 agrees at 9 bases. The junction had 8 bases not matched to a gene; V was cut back by 4 bases and J by 7 bases. This CDR3 is 15 amino acids long. Per germline, CDR1 ENHRY and CDR2 SYGVKD. Here the CDR3 reads CAISGTGTGQQPQHF. CDR3 DNA sequence: TGTGCCATCAGTGGAACCGGGACAGGGCAGCAGCCCCAGCATTTT.

The genes are TRBV18 and TRBJ2-7; D gene uncertain. V dropped 6 bases and J dropped 5 bases, with 17 bases sitting between them. Germline lookup yields CDR1 KGHSH and CDR2 LQKENI. This CDR3 is 14 amino acids long. DNA for the CDR3: TGTGCCAGCTCCCAGACCACTCTCAACCACGAGCAGTACTTC. This codes for CASSQTTLNHEQYF. The full variable domain, completed using reference TRBV18 and TRBJ2-7, is NAGVMQNPRHLVRRRGQEARLRCSPMKGHSHVYWYRQLPEEGLKFMVYLQKENIIDESGMPKERFSAEFPKEGPSILRIQQVVRGDSAAYFCASSQTTLNHEQYFGPGTRLTVT.

The CDR3 sequence: CASSSTDLAGVETQYF. CDR3 nucleotides: TGTGCCAGCAGCTCGACGGACCTAGCGGGAGTTGAGACCCAGTACTTC. The chain is built from TRBV7-9 and TRBJ2-5; 10 bases map to TRBD2. V was clipped by 4 bases and J by 5 bases; unmatched bases: 10. Per germline, CDR1 SEHNR and CDR2 FQNEAQ (reference sequence). The CDR3 has 16 residues.

The gene calls are TRBV5-4 and TRBJ1-1; D gene uncertain. Per germline, CDR1 SGHNT and CDR2 YYREEE (reference sequence). The CDR3 covers 14 residues. V was pared by 2 bases and J by 1 base, with 9 bases between. CDR3 sequence reads: CASSFGRWNTEAFF. The CDR3 nucleotides read TGTGCCAGCAGCTTCGGACGGTGGAACACTGAAGCTTTCTTT.

The V gene is TRBV5-1, the J gene TRBJ2-7; TRBD1 agrees at 10 bases. In germline, CDR1 is SGHRS, CDR2 YFSETQ. With V trimmed by 4 bases and J by 5 bases, 9 bases remained unmatched. The CDR3 covers 15 residues. This chain's CDR3 is CASSPGGQGYDEQYF. The CDR3 region has the DNA TGCGCCAGCAGCCCGGGGGGACAGGGGTATGACGAGCAGTACTTC.

The V call is TRBV5-1, the J call TRBJ1-4, with D tentatively TRBD1 (6 bases). This CDR3 region has 14 residues. Trimming left V 6 bases short and J 6 bases short, with 15 bases between. Germline values: CDR1 SGHRS, CDR2 YFSETQ. This CDR3 is CASTPGTQDEKLFF. CDR3 DNA sequence: TGCGCCAGCACCCCCGGGACACAGGATGAAAAACTGTTTTTT.

DNA of the CDR3: TGTGCCAGCAGCTTAGCAAGCCAGGGTGACGAGACCCAGTACTTC. Its translation is CASSLASQGDETQYF. The chain recombines TRBV7-2 with TRBJ2-5; a weak D match, TRBD1 (5 bases). In germline, CDR1 is SGHTA, CDR2 FQGNSA. Trimming took off 0 bases at V and 5 bases at J, with 13 bases between the two ends. The length of the CDR3 is 15 residues.

The chain links TRBV19 to TRBJ2-1; 12 bases line up with TRBD2. Germline CDR1 is LNHDA and CDR2 is SQIVND (reference sequence). This CDR3 comprises 15 residues. Trimming removed 5 bases from V and 5 bases from J; junction bases left unmatched: 4. The CDR3 bases are TGTGCCAGTAGTGGACTAGCGGGATGGAACAATGAGCAGTTCTTC. Its translation: CASSGLAGWNNEQFF. The complete variable domain, with remaining parts taken from reference TRBV19 and TRBJ2-1, reads DGGITQSPKYLFRKEGQNVTLSCEQNLNHDAMYWYRQDPGQGLRLIYYSQIVNDFQKGDIAEGYSVSREKKESFPLTVTSAQKNPTAFYLCASSGLAGWNNEQFFGPGTRLTVL.

The V gene is TRBV28, the J gene TRBJ2-1; TRBD1 is a possible D gene (6 bases). Looked up from germline, CDR1 is MDHEN and CDR2 is SYDVKM. The length of the CDR3 is 12 residues. The germline V and J ends were trimmed by 7 bases and 5 bases, with 9 bases remaining between them. DNA of the CDR3: TGTGCCAGCATAACAGGGCACAATGAGCAGTTCTTC. Translation gives CASITGHNEQFF.

The chain recombines TRBV7-9 with TRBJ2-7; tentatively, D is TRBD1 (5 bases). Germline V CDR1 and CDR2: SEHNR, FQNEAQ (reference sequence). V dropped 2 bases and J dropped 2 bases, with 13 bases sitting between them. CDR3 length equals 15 residues. Here the CDR3 DNA reads TGTGCCAGCAGCTTATCCAGGGTAGACCCCTACGAGCAGTACTTC. It specifies CASSLSRVDPYEQYF.

The rearrangement joins TRBV6-6 to TRBJ2-7; 13 nucleotides agree with TRBD2. Germline CDR1 and CDR2: MNHNY and SVGAGI (reference sequence). CDR3 length: 15 amino acids. With 5 bases clipped from V and 9 bases from J, the junction kept 10 bases outside the gene matches. The CDR3 DNA reads TGTGCCAGCAGTAACCCCGGACTAGCGGGGGTCGCGCAGTACTTC. Its protein is CASSNPGLAGVAQYF.

DNA for the CDR3: TGTGCCAGCAGCTTACGGGCCGATCCTATAGGTTCACCCCTCCACTTT. Protein product: CASSLRADPIGSPLHF. The V and J genes are TRBV7-8 and TRBJ1-6; D uncertain. CDR1 SGHVS and CDR2 FQNEAQ come from the germline V gene. There are 16 residues in the CDR3. V was clipped by 2 bases and J by 9 bases, with 17 bases between them.

CDR3: CASSLTGDYSPLHF. The CDR3 DNA reads as TGCGCCAGCAGCTTGACAGGAGATTATTCACCCCTCCACTTT. The chain couples TRBV5-1 to TRBJ1-6, with D perhaps TRBD1 (5 bases). This CDR3 is 14 amino acids long. In germline, CDR1 is SGHRS, CDR2 YFSETQ. V was pared by 1 base and J by 8 bases, with 10 bases between.

The V call is TRBV28, the J call TRBJ2-7; D is perhaps TRBD2 (6 bases). Between the trimmed V and J ends, which lost 7 bases and 3 bases, there was a span of 28 bases. Germline lookup yields CDR1 MDHEN and CDR2 SYDVKM. This CDR3 is built from 18 residues. CDR3 sequence (DNA): TGTGCCAGCACCACGAGAACCGGGGGAGGTCCCAACTACTACGAGCAGTACTTC. It codes for CASTTRTGGGPNYYEQYF.